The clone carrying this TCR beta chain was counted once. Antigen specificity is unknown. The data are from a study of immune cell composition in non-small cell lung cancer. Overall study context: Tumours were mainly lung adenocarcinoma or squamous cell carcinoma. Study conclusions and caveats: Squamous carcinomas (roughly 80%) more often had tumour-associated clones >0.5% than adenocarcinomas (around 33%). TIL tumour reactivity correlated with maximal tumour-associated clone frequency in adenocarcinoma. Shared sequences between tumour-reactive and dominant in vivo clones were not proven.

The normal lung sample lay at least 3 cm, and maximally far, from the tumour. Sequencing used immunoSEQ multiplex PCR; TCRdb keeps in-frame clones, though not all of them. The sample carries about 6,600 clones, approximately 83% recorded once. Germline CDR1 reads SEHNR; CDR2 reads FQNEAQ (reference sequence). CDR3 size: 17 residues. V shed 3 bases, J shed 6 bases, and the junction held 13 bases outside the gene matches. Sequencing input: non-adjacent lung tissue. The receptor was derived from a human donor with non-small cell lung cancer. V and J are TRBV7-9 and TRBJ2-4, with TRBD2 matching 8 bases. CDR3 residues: CASSFREGLSGVNIQYF. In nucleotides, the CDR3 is TGTGCCAGCAGCTTCCGGGAGGGGCTATCGGGGGTAAACATTCAGTACTTC.